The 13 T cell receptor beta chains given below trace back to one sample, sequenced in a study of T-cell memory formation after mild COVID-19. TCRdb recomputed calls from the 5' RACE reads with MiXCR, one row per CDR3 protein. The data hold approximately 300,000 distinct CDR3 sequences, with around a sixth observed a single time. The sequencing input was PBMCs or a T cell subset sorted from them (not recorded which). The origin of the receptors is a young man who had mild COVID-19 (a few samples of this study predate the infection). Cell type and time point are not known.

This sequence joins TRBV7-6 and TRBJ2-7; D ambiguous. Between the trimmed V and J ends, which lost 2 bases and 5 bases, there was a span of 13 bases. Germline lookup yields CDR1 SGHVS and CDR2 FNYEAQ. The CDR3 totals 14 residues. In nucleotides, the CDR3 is TGTGCCAGCAGCTTAAACTGGGAACGGAACGAGCAGTACTTC. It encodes CASSLNWERNEQYF.

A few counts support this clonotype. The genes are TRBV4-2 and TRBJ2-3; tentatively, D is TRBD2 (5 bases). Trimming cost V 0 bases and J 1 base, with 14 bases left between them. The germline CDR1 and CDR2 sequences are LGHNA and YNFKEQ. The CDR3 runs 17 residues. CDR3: CASSQEARGRGTDTQYF. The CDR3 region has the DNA TGTGCCAGCAGCCAAGAGGCCCGCGGGCGGGGCACAGATACGCAGTATTTT.

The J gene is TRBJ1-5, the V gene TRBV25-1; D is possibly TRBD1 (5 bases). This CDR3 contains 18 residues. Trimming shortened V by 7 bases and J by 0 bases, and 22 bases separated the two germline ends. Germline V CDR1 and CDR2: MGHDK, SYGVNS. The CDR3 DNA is TGTGCCAGCATCGAGAGCGGACACAATAGATATAGCAATCAGCCCCAGCATTTT. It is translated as CASIESGHNRYSNQPQHF.

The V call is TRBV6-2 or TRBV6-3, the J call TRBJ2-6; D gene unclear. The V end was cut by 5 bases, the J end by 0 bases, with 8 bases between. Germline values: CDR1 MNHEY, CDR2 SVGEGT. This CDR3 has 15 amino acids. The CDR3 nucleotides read TGTGCCAGCAGTCTACACCACTCTGGGGCCAACGTCCTGACTTTC. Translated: CASSLHHSGANVLTF.

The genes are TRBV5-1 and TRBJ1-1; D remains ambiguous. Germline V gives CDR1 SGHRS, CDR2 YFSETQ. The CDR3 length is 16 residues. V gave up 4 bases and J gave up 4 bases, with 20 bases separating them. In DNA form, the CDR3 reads TGCGCCAGCAGCCAAAACCTCCGTCTGGGGATCACTGAAGCTTTCTTT. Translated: CASSQNLRLGITEAFF. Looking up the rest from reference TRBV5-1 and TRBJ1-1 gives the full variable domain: KAGVTQTPRYLIKTRGQQVTLSCSPISGHRSVSWYQQTPGQGLQFLFEYFSETQRNKGNFPGRFSGRQFSNSRSEMNVSTLELGDSALYLCASSQNLRLGITEAFFGQGTRLTVV.

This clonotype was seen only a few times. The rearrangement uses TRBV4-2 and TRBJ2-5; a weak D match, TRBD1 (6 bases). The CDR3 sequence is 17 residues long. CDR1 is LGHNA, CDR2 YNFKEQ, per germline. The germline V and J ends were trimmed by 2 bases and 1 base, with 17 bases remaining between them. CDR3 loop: CASSQRSPGRGQETQYF. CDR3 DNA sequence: TGTGCCAGCAGCCAACGGTCGCCTGGCAGGGGCCAAGAGACCCAGTACTTC.

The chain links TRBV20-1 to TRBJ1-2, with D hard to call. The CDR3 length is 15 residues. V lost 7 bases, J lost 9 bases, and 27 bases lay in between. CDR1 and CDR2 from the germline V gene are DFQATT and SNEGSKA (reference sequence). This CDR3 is CSGFPYLDGIYSYTF. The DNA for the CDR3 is TGCAGTGGATTCCCCTACCTGGACGGAATTTATAGCTACACCTTC.

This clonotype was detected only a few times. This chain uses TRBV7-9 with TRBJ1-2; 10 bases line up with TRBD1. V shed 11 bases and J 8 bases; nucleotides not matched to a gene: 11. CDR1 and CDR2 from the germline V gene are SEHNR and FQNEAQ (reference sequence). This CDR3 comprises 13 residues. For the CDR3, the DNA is TGTGCCGGCATCAGACAGGGGGCGCGAGGCTACACCTTC. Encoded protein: CAGIRQGARGYTF.

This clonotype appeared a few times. The CDR3 coding sequence is TGTGCCACCAGCAGAGATTGGGGTTCCTACGAGCAGTACGTC. This encodes CATSRDWGSYEQYV. The chain has TRBV15 and TRBJ2-7, with no clear D. Germline V gene data show CDR1 as LNHNV and CDR2 as YYDKDF (reference sequence). This CDR3 has 14 residues. Trimming left V 0 bases short and J 1 base short, with 7 bases between.

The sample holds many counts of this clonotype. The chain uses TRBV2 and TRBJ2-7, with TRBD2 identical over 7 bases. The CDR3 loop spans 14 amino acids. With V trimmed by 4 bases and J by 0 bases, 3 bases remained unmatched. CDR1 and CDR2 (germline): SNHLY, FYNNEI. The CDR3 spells CASSGRGSSYEQYV. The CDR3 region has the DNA TGTGCCAGCAGTGGGCGCGGGAGCTCCTACGAGCAGTACGTC.

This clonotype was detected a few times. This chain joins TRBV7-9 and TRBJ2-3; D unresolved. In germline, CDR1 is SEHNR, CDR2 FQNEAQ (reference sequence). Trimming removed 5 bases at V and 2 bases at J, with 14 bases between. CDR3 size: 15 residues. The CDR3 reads CASSHPWPLTDTQYF. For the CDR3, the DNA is TGTGCCAGCAGCCACCCCTGGCCCCTCACAGATACGCAGTATTTT.

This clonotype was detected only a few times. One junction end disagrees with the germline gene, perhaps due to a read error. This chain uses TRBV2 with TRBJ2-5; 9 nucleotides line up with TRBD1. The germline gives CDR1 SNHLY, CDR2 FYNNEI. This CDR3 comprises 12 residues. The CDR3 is CASSANRDREDF. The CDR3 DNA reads TGTGCCAGCAGTGCGAACCGGGACAGGGAGGACTTC.

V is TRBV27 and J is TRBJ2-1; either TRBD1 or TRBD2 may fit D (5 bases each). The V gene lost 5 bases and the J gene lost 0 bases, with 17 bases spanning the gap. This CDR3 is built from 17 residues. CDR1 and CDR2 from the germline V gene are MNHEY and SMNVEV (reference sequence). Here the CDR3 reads CASSPVYWGSSYNEQFF. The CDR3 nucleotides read TGTGCCAGCAGTCCGGTATACTGGGGGAGCTCCTACAATGAGCAGTTCTTC.